The text below deals with one T cell receptor (beta chain). The target of this receptor is not known. Within one base of it there is no much larger clone, and no base qualities were kept. The data belong to a study of T cell responses to AZD1222 COVID-19 vaccine (dated by TCRdb to about 2021). Background on the whole study: A total of approximately 250 trial participants underwent TCR sequencing, of whom around 210 had received two doses of AZD1222 and around 26 had received two doses of the MenACWY control vaccine. Trial participants were enrolled by age into subgroups of 18-55, 56-69 and 70-plus years, and about 150, 27 and 61 TCR-sequenced participants, respectively, were included in these subgroups.

Overall results and qualifications from the work: Because no day 14 peak-response samples were available, the repertoires could be characterized only after the peak T cell response. Conclusions about previously exposed vaccinees are limited, since just six or seven AZD1222 recipients were seropositive for SARS-CoV-2 at baseline. Epitopes outside the regions mutated in the B.1.351 and B.1.1.7 variants were reportedly recognized by nearly half of the unique spike-specific TCRs. Participants were mostly white British and included more females than males, and it was suggested by the authors that clonal diversity may have been underestimated. The vaccine-associated CD4 TCRs covered the entire spike protein, and the dominant responses fell in regions 160-218 and 743-854. A significant rise in spike-specific TCR breadth and depth was observed after two AZD1222 doses relative to day 0 and relative to MenACWY recipients. In the small 56-69-year group, the increase in depth fell short of significance, most likely because of low power.

The time point label, as the study defines it: baseline before first vaccination. The treatment or condition tag for this specimen amounts to: meningococcal conjugate vaccine given as trial control. The vaccinee samples were drawn from two UK trials, COV001 and COV002, one of which was a single-blind randomized controlled phase 2/3 trial testing AZD1222 (ChAdOx1 nCoV-19) in healthy adults. Trial participant PBMC samples were collected at day 0 and day 28 after the second dose for TCRbeta chain sequencing. The CDR3 regions of human TCRbeta chains were analyzed by immunosequencing. As for the authors' bioinformatics: TCRs in the repertoires were compared against a reference library of SARS-CoV-2-specific TCRs that had been generated with the MIRA antigen-specificity platform. Breadth meant the fraction of unique TCRs that were SARS-CoV-2-associated, whereas depth meant the fraction of total T cells that were SARS-CoV-2-associated. Using the MIRA data, each spike-specific TCR was mapped to the spike region that the TCR reacts to and placed in a CD4 or CD8 class. Log10-transformed breadth and depth values were compared by one-way ANOVA with Sidak's multiple comparisons tests. This is the immuneACCESS table as TCRdb keeps it, with only in-frame sequences that have V and J called. A part of the clones is gone; compared with another copy, unresolved V genes explain less than half, and the rest is unexplained. D and trimming come from the DNA, and the V and J calls and clone size come from that table. The sample contains approximately 98,000 clones, approximately 90% of them found a single time. The ten biggest clones cover less than 4% of the sample.

The TCR originated in an adult in good health. Sequencing used peripheral blood, obtained on day 0 of MenACWY control vaccination.

The CDR3 region has the sequence CASSQTTGTAGYTF. The DNA sequence is given as TGTGCCAGCAGCCAGACGACAGGGACGGCGGGCTACACCTTC. The chain couples TRBV14 to TRBJ1-2, with 7 junctional bases fitting TRBD1. V loses 3 bases at its end and J loses 8 bases; junction bases beyond the gene matches: 9. For CDR1 and CDR2, the germline V gene lists SGHDN and FVKESK. The CDR3 runs 14 residues from the cysteine to the phenylalanine. The retained sequence is limited to the CDR3, 42 bases, with the frame set at the first base.